This entry concerns a single TCR beta chain. This entry comes from a study of blood T cell repertoires in COVID-19. The overall study: Some COVID-19 samples were acute and others convalescent; all came from the United States, Italy and Spain.

Original processing methods: Scientists estimated how many nucleated cells there were by amplifying reference gene primers. The method was immunoSEQ multiplex PCR; TCRdb's version includes in-frame clones alone and lacks a portion of them. The V and J calls and the clone size are those of that table, but D and trimming were determined from the DNA. The sample has around 260,000 clones, around 89% seen once; the top ten hold under 0.95%. Sequencing was done on a sample of peripheral blood. The receptor was isolated from a man aged 25 to 40 with acute or convalescent COVID-19.

Written as DNA, the CDR3 is TGTGCCAGCACCGTCCCGGCTGGGGGGGGAAGTCAGCCCCAGCATTTT. Its translation is CASTVPAGGGSQPQHF. V usage is TRBV28 and J usage is TRBJ1-5; D might be TRBD1 (5 bases). Germline assignment: CDR1 MDHEN and CDR2 SYDVKM. This CDR3 contains 16 residues. V dropped 7 bases and J dropped 6 bases, with 22 bases sitting between them.